The rows below give T cell receptor beta chains drawn from one sample of a study of blood T cell repertoires in COVID-19. The table came from immunoSEQ multiplex PCR; TCRdb's copy has only in-frame clones and leaves some out. The sample contains 200,000 to 300,000 clones, roughly 86% of which appear only once. Sequenced material: peripheral blood. The receptors originated from a man aged 50 to 60 with acute or convalescent COVID-19. Both conserved end residues are part of each CDR3. The D gene is left open where the match is weak. Not all rows give a size; the values are once, few, many and, for expanded clones, a class.

j_call: TRBJ1-3; d_call: TRBD1; v_call: TRBV2; clone_size: .; cdr3_nt: TGTGCCAGCAGTTGGGGGACAGTCCGGCTTGGAAACACCATATATTTT; cdr3_aa: CASSWGTVRLGNTIYF
j_call: TRBJ2-1; d_call: TRBD2; v_call: TRBV9; clone_size: once; cdr3_nt: TGTGCCAGCAGCGCGCAGGGCTCGGGAGGTCATGAGCAGTTCTTC; cdr3_aa: CASSAQGSGGHEQFF
j_call: TRBJ1-4; d_call: .; v_call: TRBV5-1; clone_size: .; cdr3_nt: TGCGCCAGCAGTCAGGACTCCGCGGGGGGAAAACTGTTTTTT; cdr3_aa: CASSQDSAGGKLFF
j_call: TRBJ2-1; d_call: .; v_call: TRBV6-5; clone_size: .; cdr3_nt: TGTGCCAGCAGTTACACGGATGCTAGCATCGATGAGCAGTTCTTC; cdr3_aa: CASSYTDASIDEQFF
j_call: TRBJ1-1; d_call: .; v_call: TRBV7-9; clone_size: once; cdr3_nt: TGTGCCAGCAGTTACAGGGAGAGGAGGACGAACACTGAAGCTTTCTTT; cdr3_aa: CASSYRERRTNTEAFF
j_call: TRBJ1-1; d_call: .; v_call: TRBV6-5; clone_size: .; cdr3_nt: TGTGCCAGCTCAAATGACAGAATGAACACTGAAGCTTTCTTT; cdr3_aa: CASSNDRMNTEAFF
j_call: TRBJ2-1; d_call: TRBD2; v_call: TRBV6-5; clone_size: .; cdr3_nt: TGTGCCAGCAGTAAGCTAGCGGACTCCTACAATGAGCAGTTCTTC; cdr3_aa: CASSKLADSYNEQFF
j_call: TRBJ1-3; d_call: .; v_call: TRBV15; clone_size: .; cdr3_nt: TGTGCCACCAGCTTTCGGGACACAGGAAACACCATATATTTT; cdr3_aa: CATSFRDTGNTIYF
j_call: TRBJ2-5; d_call: TRBD2; v_call: TRBV7-3; clone_size: .; cdr3_nt: TGTGCCAGCAGCTTAAAGGCTAGCGGGGTGGAGACCCAGTACTTC; cdr3_aa: CASSLKASGVETQYF
j_call: TRBJ1-1; d_call: TRBD1; v_call: TRBV7-3; clone_size: .; cdr3_nt: TGTGCCAGCACCCTCGGACAGGGGGGCGAAGCTTTCTTT; cdr3_aa: CASTLGQGGEAFF
j_call: TRBJ2-5; d_call: TRBD1; v_call: TRBV7-9; clone_size: .; cdr3_nt: TGTGCCAGCAGCTTAGAGGGGGCAGGGGTCGAGACCCAGTACTTC; cdr3_aa: CASSLEGAGVETQYF
j_call: TRBJ2-7; d_call: TRBD2; v_call: TRBV11-3; clone_size: .; cdr3_nt: TGTGCCAGCAGCACCCGGACTAGCCAGGGCGAGCAGTACTTC; cdr3_aa: CASSTRTSQGEQYF
j_call: TRBJ2-5; d_call: .; v_call: TRBV4-2; clone_size: .; cdr3_nt: TGTGCCAGCAGCCAGGGCGGGGCTCCGGGGGAGACCCAGTACTTC; cdr3_aa: CASSQGGAPGETQYF
j_call: TRBJ2-1; d_call: .; v_call: TRBV9; clone_size: .; cdr3_nt: TGTGCCAGCAGCGTAGGTCCTGAGCGCCACAATGAGCAGTTCTTC; cdr3_aa: CASSVGPERHNEQFF
j_call: TRBJ1-2; d_call: TRBD1; v_call: TRBV18; clone_size: .; cdr3_nt: TGTGCCAGCTCCACCGGGACAGGGTATGGCTACACCTTC; cdr3_aa: CASSTGTGYGYTF
j_call: TRBJ1-2; d_call: .; v_call: TRBV2; clone_size: once; cdr3_nt: TGTGCCAGCACTCTACAGAGGGGGGGAGCGGTCTACTATGGCTACACCTTC; cdr3_aa: CASTLQRGGAVYYGYTF
j_call: TRBJ1-4; d_call: TRBD1; v_call: TRBV4-1; clone_size: .; cdr3_nt: TGCGCCAGCAGCCAAGTTGGGACAGGGGCATCTGAAAAACTGTTTTTT; cdr3_aa: CASSQVGTGASEKLFF
j_call: TRBJ2-7; d_call: TRBD2; v_call: TRBV5-1; clone_size: .; cdr3_nt: TGCGCCAGCAGCCGGACTAGCGGGGGTCCATACGAGCAGTACTTC; cdr3_aa: CASSRTSGGPYEQYF
j_call: TRBJ2-1; d_call: .; v_call: TRBV11-3; clone_size: .; cdr3_nt: TGTGCCAGCAGCTTATTAGCGACCAATGAGCAGTTCTTC; cdr3_aa: CASSLLATNEQFF
j_call: TRBJ2-1; d_call: .; v_call: TRBV20-1; clone_size: .; cdr3_nt: TGCAGTGCTAGTCCTAGGGGGGAGCAGTTCTTC; cdr3_aa: CSASPRGEQFF
j_call: TRBJ2-7; d_call: TRBD2; v_call: TRBV30; clone_size: .; cdr3_nt: TGTGCCTGGAAACCTGGGGGACTAGCGCTCCGCGAGCAGTACTTC; cdr3_aa: CAWKPGGLALREQYF
j_call: TRBJ1-3; d_call: .; v_call: TRBV9; clone_size: once; cdr3_nt: TGTGCCAGCAGCGTAGAGGCAGGCAACGGAAACACCATATATTTT; cdr3_aa: CASSVEAGNGNTIYF